One T cell receptor beta chain is described in this entry. The source of the sample is a study of shared clonotypes between healthy human individuals. Study-level information: Three plates each covered CD4 naive and memory; CD8 naive two, CD8 memory one.

Each subset's genomic DNA was shared equally among a number of immunoSEQ plates. Some clones are missing from TCRdb's copy, which holds only in-frame ones; the method was immunoSEQ multiplex PCR. The data show some 1 million clones, with about three quarters seen just once and about 1.5% held by the top ten. Trimming left V 4 bases short and J 4 bases short, with 19 bases between. Germline assignment: CDR1 SNHLY and CDR2 FYNNEI. The CDR3 is 16 residues long. This sequence joins TRBV2 and TRBJ1-2; D might be TRBD1 (6 bases). The specimen sequenced was memory CD4+ T cells sorted from blood. Documented subset: CD45RA-negative fraction. The source of this sequence is a man younger than 35 in good health. CDR3 sequence reads: CASSADSSIGSYGYTF. The CDR3 region has the DNA TGTGCCAGCAGTGCGGACAGCTCCATCGGGAGCTATGGCTACACCTTC.